What follows are 13 T cell receptor beta chains derived from one specimen sequenced in a study of blood T cell repertoires in COVID-19 (TCRdb year 2020). Libraries came from the immunoSEQ multiplex PCR assay. Drawn from immuneACCESS, this table holds only the in-frame rearrangements with V and J called that TCRdb kept. Clones are partly lost; checked studies trace under half to an unresolved V gene and leave the rest unexplained. The sample has nearly 250,000 clones on record, more than 75% of them singletons. The ten largest clones capture 2% to 2.5% of the sample. The sequenced sample was PBMCs or T cells enriched from blood (not recorded which). All receptors derive from a woman aged 45-65 years who had recovered from COVID-19.

The J gene is TRBJ2-6, the V gene TRBV28, with 7 bases fitting TRBD1. This CDR3 has 19 residues. Per the germline V gene, CDR1 is MDHEN and CDR2 is SYDVKM. Germline trimming cut 6 bases from V and 1 base from J; bases unmatched to any gene: 15. The DNA of the CDR3 is TGTGCCAGCAGCTTCGCGGACAGGTCATACTCATCTGGGGCCAACGTCCTGACTTTC. It codes for CASSFADRSYSSGANVLTF.

V usage is TRBV6-4 and J usage is TRBJ2-3; D call uncertain. V was trimmed by 3 bases and J by 0 bases, leaving 7 bases between them. This CDR3 comprises 14 residues. Germline CDR1 reads MRHNA; CDR2 reads SNTAGT. The CDR3 sequence is CASSEEQSTDTQYF. The CDR3 nucleotides are TGTGCCAGCAGTGAAGAACAGAGCACAGATACGCAGTATTTT.

The table lists this clone with a few counts. V and J are TRBV4-3 and TRBJ2-5; 11 bases agree with TRBD2. Losses at the gene ends were 1 base for V and 2 bases for J; bases not matched to a gene: 6. Germline CDR1 and CDR2: LGHNA and YSLEER. The CDR3 sequence is 17 residues long. DNA for the CDR3: TGCGCCAGCAGCCAAGTGCTAGCGGGGGGTTTACAAGAGACCCAGTACTTC. Amino acid sequence: CASSQVLAGGLQETQYF.

V and J are TRBV5-1 and TRBJ2-3, with 11 bases identical to TRBD2. V was pared by 0 bases and J by 7 bases, with 7 bases of the junction left unmatched. The V gene's germline CDR1 is SGHRS and CDR2 YFSETQ. The CDR3 is made up of 16 amino acids. CDR3 region: CASSLGQLAGVHTQYF. The CDR3 DNA sequence: TGCGCCAGCAGCTTGGGGCAACTAGCGGGAGTTCATACGCAGTATTTT.

V usage is TRBV19 and J usage is TRBJ2-1, with D perhaps TRBD2 (5 bases). V lost 3 bases and J 6 bases, leaving 9 bases between the germline ends. The CDR3 runs 13 residues. Germline V lookup: CDR1 LNHDA, CDR2 SQIVND (reference sequence). The CDR3 nucleotides read TGTGCCAGTAGTATGAGAGGGTCCAATGAGCAGTTCTTC. Protein sequence: CASSMRGSNEQFF.

The rearrangement joins TRBV5-6 to TRBJ2-3; weak D call: TRBD1 (6 bases). The CDR3 has 14 amino acids. V lost 2 bases to trimming and J lost 1 base, with 8 bases between them. CDR1 and CDR2 from the germline V gene are SGHDT and YYEEEE. CDR3 coding DNA: TGTGCCAGCAGCTTCAGGGGTGGCACAGATACGCAGTATTTT. Encoded protein: CASSFRGGTDTQYF. Filled out from reference TRBV5-6 and TRBJ2-3, the complete variable domain reads DAGVTQSPTHLIKTRGQQVTLRCSPKSGHDTVSWYQQALGQGPQFIFQYYEEEERQRGNFPDRFSGHQFPNYSSELNVNALLLGDSALYLCASSFRGGTDTQYFGPGTRLTVL.

This clone appeared a few times. CDR3 region: CASSRTGTGSYGYTF. As DNA, the CDR3 is TGTGCCAGCAGTAGGACCGGGACAGGTAGCTATGGCTACACCTTC. The gene calls are TRBV28 and TRBJ1-2; 8 positions match TRBD1. The junction had 9 bases not matched to a gene; V was cut back by 5 bases and J by 4 bases. Germline lookup yields CDR1 MDHEN and CDR2 SYDVKM. The CDR3 loop spans 15 amino acids.

The gene calls are TRBV18 and TRBJ2-3; D unclear. Germline V lookup: CDR1 KGHSH, CDR2 LQKENI. The CDR3 consists of 12 residues. Trimming cost V 3 bases and J 2 bases, with 3 bases left between them. This CDR3 reads CASSPNTDTQYF. The CDR3 DNA sequence: TGTGCCAGCTCACCCAACACAGATACGCAGTATTTT.

This clone occurred a few times. For the CDR3, the DNA is TGTGCCACCAGTGGTCGAGACAGGGGTAGGGCTAACTATGGCTACACCTTC. It encodes CATSGRDRGRANYGYTF. The V call is TRBV24-1, the J call TRBJ1-2; 8 bases agree with TRBD1. Losses at the gene ends were 5 bases for V and 0 bases for J; bases not matched to a gene: 10. Germline loops: CDR1 KGHDR, CDR2 SFDVKD. CDR3 length equals 17 residues.

This chain connects TRBV4-1 to TRBJ1-2; 10 bases match TRBD1. The CDR3 contains 16 residues. V gave up 5 bases and J gave up 1 base; unmatched junction bases: 7. Germline assignment: CDR1 MGHRA and CDR2 YSYEKL. DNA of the CDR3: TGCGCCAGCAGCACTCGACAGGGGGCGAATAACTATGGCTACACCTTC. It specifies CASSTRQGANNYGYTF.

This chain connects TRBV6-5 to TRBJ1-2; TRBD1 matches at 8 bases. Trimming took 5 bases from V and 3 from J; bases not matched to a gene: 8. There are 15 residues in the CDR3. Germline loops: CDR1 MNHEY, CDR2 SVGAGI. The CDR3 nucleotides read TGTGCCAGCAGTCAACATCAGACAGGGGACTATGGCTACACCTTC. Translation: CASSQHQTGDYGYTF.

The V and J genes are TRBV6-1 and TRBJ1-1; D uncertain. The V and J ends lost 0 bases and 1 base respectively, with 9 bases between them. Per germline, CDR1 MNHNS and CDR2 SASEGT. This CDR3 comprises 15 residues. This chain's CDR3 is CASSEARHKNTEAFF. The CDR3 region has the DNA TGTGCCAGCAGTGAAGCGCGGCATAAGAACACTGAAGCTTTCTTT.

This rearrangement joins TRBV6-5 to TRBJ1-4; no firm D call. CDR1 is MNHEY, CDR2 SVGAGI, per germline. There are 14 residues in the CDR3. Trimming removed 8 bases at V and 7 bases at J, with 17 bases between. The CDR3 loop is CASVREPPFEKLFF. The CDR3 bases are TGTGCCAGCGTGCGCGAGCCCCCCTTTGAAAAACTGTTTTTT.